Listed here are 12 T cell receptor beta chains from one sample, sequenced in a study of Ad26.COV2.S vaccination and SARS-CoV-2 variants (TCRdb year 2021). The library relied on the immunoSEQ multiplex PCR assay. TCRdb holds this immuneACCESS table with in-frame rearrangements only. Some clones are missing; in checked studies, unresolved V genes explain under half, and the rest has no known cause. Within this sample are over 400,000 clones, with around 92% of them counted one time only. Around 1.7% of the sample is taken by the ten largest. The sample's treatment or condition label is to be understood as: some 20 received Ad26.COV2.S at low or high dose, single or two shots; 5 received placebo; per-sample allocation not given. Repertoires of vaccine and placebo recipients were sequenced from samples taken on day 63 after the first injection. The sample consisted of peripheral blood, taken in a trial of Ad26.COV2.S vaccine versus placebo. Receptors originate from a person aged 18 to 65 who received the Ad26.COV2.S COVID-19 vaccine or a placebo.

This chain's CDR3 is CSVAGQSKAFF. DNA of the CDR3: TGCAGCGTCGCCGGGCAGTCGAAAGCTTTCTTT. The V gene is TRBV29-1, the J gene TRBJ1-1, with unresolved D. Germline V gene lookup returns CDR1 SQVTM and CDR2 ANQGSEA. Trimming left V 6 bases short and J 9 bases short, with 14 bases between. The length of the CDR3 is 11 residues.

This chain links TRBV4-1 with TRBJ1-1, with D possibly TRBD1 on 5 matching bases. The CDR3 consists of 15 residues. V dropped 0 bases and J dropped 2 bases, with 10 bases sitting between them. Germline-derived CDR1 and CDR2 are MGHRA and YSYEKL. The CDR3 DNA reads as TGCGCCAGCAGCCAAGATTTAGGGGTTAACACTGAAGCTTTCTTT. Translating it yields CASSQDLGVNTEAFF.

V gene TRBV7-9 combines with J gene TRBJ2-1, with 7 bases that match TRBD2. The CDR3 contains 13 residues. V lost 4 bases and J lost 7; bases outside the gene matches: 4. Germline loops: CDR1 SEHNR, CDR2 FQNEAQ (reference sequence). The CDR3 DNA is TGTGCCAGCAGCTCCGGGGGGACGAATGAGCAGTTCTTC. Encoded protein: CASSSGGTNEQFF.

This clone has just one count. This chain connects TRBV28 to TRBJ2-7; no clear D gene. The germline CDR1 and CDR2 sequences are MDHEN and SYDVKM. The CDR3 consists of 13 residues. V was pared by 6 bases and J by 3 bases, with 12 bases between. The CDR3 bases are TGTGCCAGCAGCCCCCCCTTTCGCTACGAGCAGTACTTC. It translates to CASSPPFRYEQYF. Full variable domain (remainder filled in from reference TRBV28 and TRBJ2-7): DVKVTQSSRYLVKRTGEKVFLECVQDMDHENMFWYRQDPGLGLRLIYFSYDVKMKEKGDIPEGYSVSREKKERFSLILESASTNQTSMYLCASSPPFRYEQYFGPGTRLTVT.

The CDR3 DNA is TGTGCCAGCAGCTTAGCTGGGTCTGCATGGTCACCCCTCCACTTT. Protein product: CASSLAGSAWSPLHF. The rearrangement joins TRBV7-8 to TRBJ1-6; D is ambiguous. The germline V gene encodes CDR1 SGHVS and CDR2 FQNEAQ. V was pared by 0 bases and J by 10 bases, with 13 bases between. The CDR3 extends over 15 amino acids.

The gene calls are TRBV5-1 and TRBJ2-7; D may be TRBD1 (5 bases). Trimming stripped 5 bases from V and 4 bases from J, with 10 bases between. The germline V gene encodes CDR1 SGHRS and CDR2 YFSETQ. CDR3 length: 12 residues. The DNA of the CDR3 is TGCGCCAGCAGTTCCTCAGGGTACGAGCAGTACTTC. The encoded protein is CASSSSGYEQYF.

CDR3 protein: CASSLAGHVTGEANYGYTF. Here the CDR3 DNA reads TGTGCCAGCAGCTTAGCGGGACACGTAACAGGTGAAGCTAACTATGGCTACACCTTC. This chain joins TRBV7-9 and TRBJ1-2; tentatively, D is TRBD1 (6 bases). The V end lost 0 bases, the J end lost 0 bases, and 20 bases lay between the germline ends. The CDR3 totals 19 residues. Looked up from germline, CDR1 is SEHNR and CDR2 is FQNEAQ (reference sequence).

V is TRBV10-3 and J is TRBJ2-7; possibly TRBD2 for D (5 bases). The germline gives CDR1 ENHRY, CDR2 SYGVKD. Trimming removed 2 bases at V and 3 bases at J, with 8 bases between. This CDR3 contains 13 residues. CDR3 protein: CAISELGGYEQYF. Here the CDR3 DNA reads TGTGCCATCAGTGAGCTTGGAGGCTACGAGCAGTACTTC.

This chain links TRBV7-9 with TRBJ1-1; D not resolved. V was trimmed by 1 base and J by 0 bases, leaving 12 bases between them. The germline CDR1 and CDR2 sequences are SEHNR and FQNEAQ (reference sequence). The CDR3 length is 16 residues. The DNA for the CDR3 is TGTGCCAGCAGCTTAGAACGGGCAGGCCTGAACACTGAAGCTTTCTTT. This sequence encodes CASSLERAGLNTEAFF.

The chain carries TRBV6-2 or TRBV6-3 and TRBJ2-1; D may be TRBD1 (5 bases). Germline loops: CDR1 MNHEY, CDR2 SVGEGT. The CDR3 loop spans 18 amino acids. Trimming removed 4 bases at V and 6 bases at J, with 25 bases between. CDR3 in DNA: TGTGCCAGCAGTTCTTATGATGTGCAGGGTGGAATTCGCAATGAGCAGTTCTTC. Translation gives CASSSYDVQGGIRNEQFF.

The V and J genes are TRBV4-1 and TRBJ1-4; D uncertain. V lost 6 bases to trimming and J lost 0 bases, with 14 bases between them. The germline CDR1 and CDR2 sequences are MGHRA and YSYEKL. The CDR3 totals 16 residues. This CDR3 reads CASSLIQTATNEKLFF. In DNA form, the CDR3 reads TGCGCCAGCAGTCTAATACAGACCGCAACTAATGAAAAACTGTTTTTT.

This sequence joins TRBV19 and TRBJ1-2; D possibly corresponds to TRBD1 (6 bases). CDR1 and CDR2 (germline): LNHDA, SQIVND (reference sequence). Trimming left V 5 bases short and J 14 bases short, with 15 bases between. This CDR3 spans 11 amino acids. The CDR3 coding sequence is TGTGCCAGTAGTGATGACAGGCTAAAGACCTTC. It yields the protein CASSDDRLKTF.